This passage covers 17 T cell receptor beta chains from one sample sequenced in a study of shared clonotypes between healthy human individuals (dated by TCRdb to 2019 to 2021). CD8 naive samples consisted of CD45RO-negative cells that were positively selected for CCR7, yielding a CD45RA+CCR7+ population without TemRA cells. Library prep was done by the immunoSEQ multiplex PCR assay. TCRdb carries this immuneACCESS record with in-frame sequences only. Its versions omit some clonotypes, under half of them owing to an unresolved V gene in the studies checked, with the rest unexplained. Recorded for this sample are around 2,000,000 clones; approximately 94% of them occurred a single time. The ten biggest clones cover 1.5% to 2% of the sample. Sequenced sample: naive CD8+ T cells from PBMCs. The cell subset or site label here, explained by the study, means: CD45RA+CCR7+. The receptors here all came from a man between 18 and 35 years old in good health. Some clones in this sample may be carry-over from other donors' samples.

The chain joins TRBV9 to TRBJ2-7; D not certain. V gave up 4 bases and J gave up 5 bases, with 16 bases separating them. The CDR3 covers 14 residues. CDR1 SGDLS and CDR2 YYNGEE come from the germline V gene. DNA for the CDR3: TGTGCCAGCAGCCCCCCCCTCGGCGCCCACGAGCAGTACTTC. Amino acid sequence: CASSPPLGAHEQYF. Full variable domain (missing parts from reference TRBV9 and TRBJ2-7): DSGVTQTPKHLITATGQRVTLRCSPRSGDLSVYWYQQSLDQGLQFLIQYYNGEERAKGNILERFSAQQFPDLHSELNLSSLELGDSALYFCASSPPLGAHEQYFGPGTRLTVT.

The V gene is TRBV5-1, the J gene TRBJ1-1; D is unclear. Germline V lookup: CDR1 SGHRS, CDR2 YFSETQ. CDR3 size: 15 residues. V was cut by 5 bases and J by 0 bases, with 14 bases left in between. CDR3 loop: CASRPDGIMNTEAFF. CDR3 nucleotides: TGCGCCAGCAGGCCGGACGGGATTATGAACACTGAAGCTTTCTTT.

The chain uses TRBV7-3 and TRBJ2-2; TRBD2 agrees at 10 bases. V shed 4 bases, J shed 3 bases, and the junction held 2 bases outside the gene matches. The CDR3 extends over 15 amino acids. From germline, CDR1 is SGHTA and CDR2 FQGTGA. CDR3 nucleotide sequence: TGTGCCAGCAGCTCTAGCGGGAGCCACACCGGGGAGCTGTTTTTT. It encodes CASSSSGSHTGELFF.

The J gene is TRBJ2-1, the V gene TRBV7-9; TRBD1 might be the D (6 bases). The CDR3 totals 14 residues. Trimming pared 4 bases from V and 9 bases from J, leaving 16 bases between. Germline V lookup: CDR1 SEHNR, CDR2 FQNEAQ (reference sequence). CDR3 sequence (DNA): TGTGCCAGCAGCTCCCCGTCCAGGGACACTGAGCAGTTCTTC. Amino acid sequence: CASSSPSRDTEQFF.

This chain uses TRBV7-6 with TRBJ1-2; D may be TRBD1 (5 bases). This CDR3 region has 15 residues. The germline CDR1 and CDR2 sequences are SGHVS and FNYEAQ. Trimming took off 5 bases at V and 4 bases at J, with 17 bases between the two ends. CDR3 loop: CASSPGAGSGYGYTF. As DNA, the CDR3 is TGTGCCAGCAGCCCAGGTGCAGGGTCCGGCTATGGCTACACCTTC.

The V call is TRBV5-1, the J call TRBJ2-5; perhaps TRBD2 as D (6 bases). Germline CDR1 and CDR2: SGHRS and YFSETQ. V was pared by 0 bases and J by 5 bases, with 17 bases between. CDR3 length equals 16 residues. The CDR3 loop is CASSLAGAGRWETQYF. CDR3 sequence (DNA): TGCGCCAGCAGCTTGGCCGGGGCAGGGAGGTGGGAGACCCAGTACTTC.

V usage is TRBV7-9 and J usage is TRBJ2-5; D may be TRBD1 (6 bases). The germline V gene encodes CDR1 SEHNR and CDR2 FQNEAQ (reference sequence). The CDR3 runs 12 residues. The V end lost 8 bases, the J end lost 4 bases, and 11 bases lay between the germline ends. In DNA form, the CDR3 reads TGTGCCAGCGGTGCAGGGGTAGAGACCCAGTACTTC. As protein: CASGAGVETQYF.

This clone occurred a few times. CDR3 bases: TGTGCCAGTAGTATAGAAGACAGGGCTGGCACTGAAGCTTTCTTT. This translates into CASSIEDRAGTEAFF. The J gene is TRBJ1-1, the V gene TRBV19, with 7 bases aligning to TRBD1. Germline V lookup: CDR1 LNHDA, CDR2 SQIVND (reference sequence). V lost 0 bases to trimming and J lost 4 bases; unmatched junction nucleotides: 5. The length of the CDR3 is 15 residues.

The chain uses TRBV10-3 and TRBJ1-3; D not certain. Deletions cut 0 bases from V and 3 bases from J, with 18 bases between. Germline V gene lookup returns CDR1 ENHRY and CDR2 SYGVKD. CDR3 size: 18 residues. The CDR3 DNA follows: TGTGCCATCAGTGAGTCGCGCACTCAGATTCTGGGTGGAAACACCATATATTTT. Translating gives CAISESRTQILGGNTIYF.

The J gene is TRBJ2-7, the V gene TRBV27; 7 bases fit TRBD1. The germline V gene has CDR1 MNHEY and CDR2 SMNVEV (reference sequence). Trimming cost V 5 bases and J 2 bases; bases outside gene matches: 15. The CDR3 is 17 amino acids. In DNA form, the CDR3 reads TGTGCCAGCAGTCCCCCGCCGGACAGGCTAATTCCCTACGAGCAGTACTTC. Translation gives CASSPPPDRLIPYEQYF.

This chain uses TRBV6-5 with TRBJ2-2; 11 bases are shared with TRBD1. V lost 4 bases to trimming and J lost 6 bases; unmatched junction nucleotides: 7. Germline V gene lookup returns CDR1 MNHEY and CDR2 SVGAGI. The CDR3 runs to 16 residues. CDR3 sequence (DNA): TGTGCCAGCAGTTTTCGGACAGGGGGCATAGCCGGGGAGCTGTTTTTT. Its translation is CASSFRTGGIAGELFF.

V and J are TRBV19 and TRBJ2-6; D call uncertain. V lost 7 bases and J lost 1, with 5 bases in between. Germline V gene data show CDR1 as LNHDA and CDR2 as SQIVND (reference sequence). CDR3 length: 13 amino acids. CDR3 in DNA: TGTGCCAGTATGGCGTCTGGGGCCAACGTCCTGACTTTC. This translates into CASMASGANVLTF.

V and J are TRBV9 and TRBJ2-4; TRBD2 aligns across 7 bases. V gave up 3 bases and J gave up 0 bases; unmatched junction bases: 12. Germline V lookup: CDR1 SGDLS, CDR2 YYNGEE. The CDR3 sequence is 18 residues long. This chain's CDR3 is CASSDDREGREAKNIQYF. The CDR3 nucleotides are TGTGCCAGCAGCGACGATAGGGAGGGGCGGGAAGCCAAAAACATTCAGTACTTC.

V gene TRBV11-1 combines with J gene TRBJ2-1, with D perhaps matching TRBD2 (5 bases). The germline V and J ends were trimmed by 0 bases and 6 bases, with 15 bases remaining between them. Germline CDR1 SGHAT, CDR2 FQDESV (reference sequence). This CDR3 has 16 residues. Here the CDR3 reads CASSLAPGLMSNEQFF. CDR3 nucleotides: TGTGCCAGCAGCTTAGCGCCCGGACTCATGAGCAATGAGCAGTTCTTC.

The chain is built from TRBV30 and TRBJ2-5; 16 bases are shared with TRBD2. Germline V gene data show CDR1 as GTSNPN and CDR2 as SVGIG (reference sequence). CDR3 length: 17 amino acids. Unmatched junction bases numbered 13, after V lost 7 bases and J lost 5 bases. The CDR3 DNA sequence: TGTGCCTCCCCAGGGACTAGCGGGAGGGCAGTCGGCGAGACCCAGTACTTC. Protein: CASPGTSGRAVGETQYF.

The chain links TRBV6-1 to TRBJ2-7; 8 bases map to TRBD1. The germline CDR1 and CDR2 sequences are MNHNS and SASEGT. The CDR3 sequence is 15 residues long. V gave up 7 bases and J gave up 0 bases; unmatched junction bases: 8. As DNA, the CDR3 is TGTGCCAGCACCATCATACAGGGGGGCTCCTACGAGCAGTACTTC. The encoded protein is CASTIIQGGSYEQYF.

The chain is built from TRBV7-9 and TRBJ2-1; TRBD1 matches at 9 bases. Germline loops: CDR1 SEHNR, CDR2 FQNEAQ (reference sequence). V was pared by 3 bases and J by 5 bases, with 5 bases of the junction left unmatched. CDR3 size: 15 residues. The CDR3 protein is CASSFTGTGNNEQFF. CDR3 in DNA: TGTGCCAGCAGCTTTACTGGGACAGGGAACAATGAGCAGTTCTTC. The variable domain in full, with the rest retrieved from reference TRBV7-9 and TRBJ2-1, is DTGVSQNPRHKITKRGQNVTFRCDPISEHNRLYWYRQTLGQGPEFLTYFQNEAQLEKSRLLSDRFSAERPKGSFSTLEIQRTEQGDSAMYLCASSFTGTGNNEQFFGPGTRLTVL.